This T cell receptor (beta chain) originates from a study of identical twins. This CDR3 is 12 amino acids long. V dropped 8 bases and J dropped 4 bases, with 9 bases sitting between them. Healthy Caucasians provided all donations. TCRdb re-derived calls from the 5' RACE reads in MiXCR, one entry per CDR3 protein. There are approximately 230,000 distinct CDR3 sequences in the sample; roughly 7.1% occur only once, and 14% to 15% lies in the top ten. Points from the study as a whole: The more abundant beta clonotypes in cord blood had fewer insertions, and memory repertoires did not show this.

This clonotype was recorded many times. Its antigen is still unknown. This sample was shared with a second study, whose subject was T cells expressing NK-cell markers. That source adds: The TCR beta repertoires originated in sorted CD3+CD56+NKG2C+, CD3+CD56+NKG2C- and CD3+CD56-NKG2C+ T cells.

This TCR came from a woman younger than 35 in good health. The chain employs TRBV12-3 or TRBV12-4 and TRBJ2-1; D ambiguous. Sequenced sample: CD8+ T cells sorted from blood. The CDR3: CASELVYNEQFF. In DNA, the CDR3 is TGTGCCAGCGAATTGGTGTACAATGAGCAGTTCTTC.